This T cell receptor (beta chain) emerged from a study of T cells after yellow fever vaccination. Trimming at V came to 6 bases and at J to 5 bases, leaving 9 bases not matched to a gene. The CDR3 extends over 15 amino acids. CDR1 and CDR2 from the germline V gene are MNHEY and SVGEGT. MiXCR, applied by TCRdb to the 5' RACE reads, yields one record per CDR3 protein. The data contain about 340,000 distinct CDR3 sequences, 12% of them singletons. The chain has TRBV6-2 or TRBV6-3 and TRBJ2-3, with TRBD1 matching over 9 bases. Sequencing was performed on CD4+ T cells sorted from PBMCs, taken 15 days after the yellow fever booster vaccination. The receptor was derived from a man aged 18 to 30 who received the YFV17D yellow fever vaccine. Written as DNA, the CDR3 is TGTGCCAGCAGCTCCGTGGACAGGGGATTAGATACGCAGTATTTT. Protein: CASSSVDRGLDTQYF.